These 29 T cell receptor beta chains originate from one sample sequenced in a study of patients and donors after allogeneic stem cell transplantation. A single record per CDR3 protein comes from TCRdb applying MiXCR to the RT-PCR reads. The sample consists of over 350,000 distinct CDR3 sequences, roughly 17% of them appearing once. What was sequenced was blood, either unsorted or a sorted T cell fraction (not recorded which). The receptors were gathered from a human donor who was either an allogeneic HSCT recipient or a stem cell or donor lymphocyte infusion donor (not recorded which). It is not recorded whose cells these are; they may come from a transplant donor.

V and J are TRBV10-3 and TRBJ2-3, with D perhaps matching TRBD2 (6 bases). In germline, CDR1 is ENHRY, CDR2 SYGVKD. V was clipped by 6 bases and J by 2 bases, with 15 bases between them. The CDR3 consists of 15 residues. The CDR3 reads CAIRGDLGVTDTQYF. CDR3 nucleotides: TGTGCCATCAGAGGGGACTTGGGGGTCACAGATACGCAGTATTTT.

This clonotype was detected only a few times. The chain combines TRBV24-1 with TRBJ2-7, with 8 positions matching TRBD1. The V segment lost 3 bases and the J segment 4 bases; nucleotides outside the gene matches: 1. Germline loops: CDR1 KGHDR, CDR2 SFDVKD. This CDR3 has 13 residues. CDR3 in DNA: TGTGCCACCAGTGATCGGACAGGGTACGAGCAGTACTTC. Translating it yields CATSDRTGYEQYF.

This clonotype has a handful of counts. This chain uses TRBV25-1 with TRBJ1-6, with 7 positions matching TRBD1. Looked up from germline, CDR1 is MGHDK and CDR2 is SYGVNS. The CDR3 runs 14 residues. V lost 4 bases to trimming and J lost 7 bases; unmatched junction nucleotides: 4. The chain's CDR3 is CASSAPGGNSPLHF. DNA for the CDR3: TGTGCCAGCAGTGCCCCAGGGGGGAATTCACCCCTCCACTTT.

This clonotype was counted ten times or more. The chain carries TRBV20-1 and TRBJ2-7; D is ambiguous. The CDR3 runs 14 residues. V was shortened by 2 bases and J by 4 bases, with 15 bases between the two germline ends. CDR1 is DFQATT, CDR2 SNEGSKA, per germline (reference sequence). The CDR3 protein is CSARSSRVPYEQYF. The DNA for the CDR3 is TGCAGTGCTAGATCTAGTCGGGTGCCGTACGAGCAGTACTTC.

This chain uses TRBV7-2 with TRBJ1-1, with a possible D match to TRBD1 (6 bases). The V end lost 2 bases, the J end lost 0 bases, and 10 bases lay between the germline ends. The CDR3 has 15 amino acids. The germline CDR1 and CDR2 sequences are SGHTA and FQGNSA. CDR3 in amino acids: CASSLSRGLNTEAFF. The DNA for the CDR3 is TGTGCCAGCAGCTTATCCCGGGGGCTGAACACTGAAGCTTTCTTT.

This chain joins TRBV6-2 or TRBV6-3 and TRBJ2-7; possibly TRBD1 for D (6 bases). Trimming removed 7 bases at V and 5 bases at J, with 15 bases between. Germline CDR1 and CDR2: MNHEY and SVGEGT. The CDR3 spans 13 residues. The CDR3 DNA reads TGTGCCAGCAAGCAGATGGGGGCCGACGAGCAGTACTTC. Protein: CASKQMGADEQYF.

This clonotype was recorded many times. The J gene is TRBJ2-1, the V gene TRBV3-1; D tentatively fits TRBD1 or TRBD2 (5 bases each). Trimming pared 2 bases from V and 1 base from J, leaving 9 bases between. CDR1 is LGHDT, CDR2 YNNKEL, per germline (reference sequence). The CDR3 covers 15 residues. This chain's CDR3 is CASSQSGGSYNEQFF. The CDR3 DNA reads TGTGCCAGCAGCCAATCTGGGGGTTCCTACAATGAGCAGTTCTTC.

The CDR3 nucleotides are TGTGCCACCAGTGAGGCCGGACTAGCGGTTAGCACAGATACGCAGTATTTT. Its protein product is CATSEAGLAVSTDTQYF. J is TRBJ2-3 and V is TRBV24-1; 10 bases line up with TRBD2. With 4 bases clipped from V and 0 bases from J, the junction kept 6 bases outside the gene matches. Germline V lookup: CDR1 KGHDR, CDR2 SFDVKD. This CDR3 has 17 residues.

There are a few counts of this clonotype. V is TRBV21-1 and J is TRBJ2-5; the table's D call of TRBD2 was not tested on the DNA. TRBV21-1 is a pseudogene segment. The CDR3 has 19 residues. The CDR3: CASSKADCHPRGGKETQYF. The CDR3 DNA follows: TGTGCCAGCAGCAAAGCCGATTGTCATCCCCGGGGAGGGAAAGAGACCCAGTACTTC.

The chain has TRBV7-9 and TRBJ1-3, with a possible D match to TRBD1 (5 bases). CDR3 length equals 14 residues. Germline V gives CDR1 SEHNR, CDR2 FQNEAQ (reference sequence). V dropped 8 bases and J dropped 0 bases, with 11 bases sitting between them. This CDR3 reads CASPSGVSGNTIYF. The CDR3 nucleotides read TGTGCCAGCCCGTCGGGGGTCTCTGGAAACACCATATATTTT. Variable domain in full (rest from reference TRBV7-9 and TRBJ1-3): DTGVSQNPRHKITKRGQNVTFRCDPISEHNRLYWYRQTLGQGPEFLTYFQNEAQLEKSRLLSDRFSAERPKGSFSTLEIQRTEQGDSAMYLCASPSGVSGNTIYFGEGSWLTVV.

As to this clonotype: The CDR3 does not end in the conserved phenylalanine or tryptophan, so this is likely a read error. The chain employs TRBV7-9 and TRBJ2-3, with D tentatively TRBD2 (5 bases). The CDR3 extends over 15 amino acids. Germline lookup yields CDR1 SEHNR and CDR2 FQNEAQ (reference sequence). V shed 6 bases and J shed 0 bases, with 13 bases lying between them. CDR3 sequence: CASSSRTLSTDTQYS. The CDR3 DNA follows: TGTGCCAGCAGTTCGAGGACTCTAAGCACAGATACGCAGTATTCT.

This clonotype was counted at least ten times. CDR3 bases: TGCGCCAGCAGCCAAGGGGTAGCGGGAGGGTACAATGAGCAGTTCTTC. As protein: CASSQGVAGGYNEQFF. The chain couples TRBV4-1 to TRBJ2-1; 11 bases map to TRBD2. Germline assignment: CDR1 MGHRA and CDR2 YSYEKL. The V gene end was trimmed by 1 base and the J gene end by 4 bases; junction bases not matched to a gene: 3. The CDR3 is 16 residues long.

The V and J genes are TRBV6-2 or TRBV6-3 and TRBJ1-2, with 8 bases aligning to TRBD1. The J segment lost 9 bases and the V segment lost 7 bases, leaving 10 bases of the junction unmatched. CDR3 size: 13 residues. Germline assignment: CDR1 MNHEY and CDR2 SVGEGT. In nucleotides, the CDR3 is TGTGCCAGCACCGACCCCGGACAGGGATGCTACACCTTC. Translated, it gives CASTDPGQGCYTF.

The chain joins TRBV29-1 to TRBJ1-1; no clear D. The CDR3 contains 14 residues. Per germline, CDR1 SQVTM and CDR2 ANQGSEA. V was cut by 2 bases and J by 1 base, with 11 bases left in between. CDR3 nucleotides: TGCAGCGTTGAATTCTGGTTACAGAACACTGAAGCTTTCTTT. As protein: CSVEFWLQNTEAFF.

This clonotype showed up just a few times. The rearrangement joins TRBV12-3 or TRBV12-4 to TRBJ2-7; possibly TRBD1 or TRBD2 for D (5 bases each). This CDR3 is built from 14 residues. Trimming left V 7 bases short and J 5 bases short, with 18 bases between. The CDR3 protein is CASTTGTLRHEQYF. The CDR3 DNA sequence: TGTGCCAGCACAACCGGGACGCTGAGGCACGAGCAGTACTTC.

This clonotype came up once. This chain joins TRBV18 and TRBJ1-2; no clear D gene. This CDR3 comprises 16 residues. The V and J ends lost 3 bases and 0 bases respectively, with 14 bases between them. CDR1 and CDR2 (germline): KGHSH, LQKENI. CDR3 bases: TGTGCCAGCTCACCTTCTCCTCCGCCGGCTAACTATGGCTACACCTTC. Translated: CASSPSPPPANYGYTF. Full variable domain (remainder filled in from reference TRBV18 and TRBJ1-2): NAGVMQNPRHLVRRRGQEARLRCSPMKGHSHVYWYRQLPEEGLKFMVYLQKENIIDESGMPKERFSAEFPKEGPSILRIQQVVRGDSAAYFCASSPSPPPANYGYTFGSGTRLTVV.

This clonotype appeared a few times. V usage is TRBV21-1 and J usage is TRBJ2-5; TRBD1, the table's D call, was not compared with the DNA. TRBV21-1 is deemed a pseudogene. The CDR3 is 16 residues long. CDR3 nucleotides: TGTGCCAGCAGCAAAGATGGGGGGCGTTTATCGGAGACCCAGTACTTC. It specifies CASSKDGGRLSETQYF.

V is TRBV29-1 and J is TRBJ2-1; D possibly matches TRBD1 or TRBD2 (6 bases each). This CDR3 comprises 13 residues. Germline V gene data show CDR1 as SQVTM and CDR2 as ANQGSEA. V lost 4 bases, J lost 0 bases, and 7 bases lay in between. The CDR3 DNA follows: TGCAGCGTTGCGGGGGCCTCCTACAATGAGCAGTTCTTC. This encodes CSVAGASYNEQFF.

V and J are TRBV4-3 and TRBJ1-1; the D is unclear. V shed 4 bases and J shed 5 bases, with 17 bases lying between them. CDR3 size: 15 residues. The germline V gene has CDR1 LGHNA and CDR2 YSLEER. The CDR3 spells CASSLRAQAGTEAFF. The DNA for the CDR3 is TGCGCCAGCAGCCTGAGGGCCCAGGCGGGGACTGAAGCTTTCTTT.

This chain links TRBV7-6 with TRBJ1-1; D is unresolved. The germline V gene encodes CDR1 SGHVS and CDR2 FNYEAQ. The CDR3 is 15 amino acids. The V end was cut by 1 base, the J end by 5 bases, with 14 bases between. The CDR3 DNA reads as TGTGCCAGCAGCTTAGGAGGGTTAAGAGAGACTGAAGCTTTCTTT. This encodes CASSLGGLRETEAFF.

This clonotype was counted only a few times. V gene TRBV5-1 combines with J gene TRBJ2-5; D is possibly TRBD2 (6 bases). This CDR3 is 14 amino acids long. Germline V gene data show CDR1 as SGHRS and CDR2 as YFSETQ. The ends were cut back, 5 bases at V and 5 bases at J, with 16 bases in the middle. The CDR3 DNA follows: TGCGCCAGCAGGAGTGGCGGGGACCGGGAGACCCAGTACTTC. It yields the protein CASRSGGDRETQYF.

This clonotype has ten or more counts. V gene TRBV6-5 combines with J gene TRBJ2-7; 8 bases line up with TRBD1. The germline V gene has CDR1 MNHEY and CDR2 SVGAGI. V trimming: 11 bases; J trimming: 6 bases; junction bases outside the gene matches: 9. The length of the CDR3 is 12 residues. Here the CDR3 DNA reads TGTGCCGTAACGACAGGGGTTACCGAGCAGTACTTC. This encodes CAVTTGVTEQYF.

A few counts support this clonotype. J is TRBJ2-7 and V is TRBV6-5; the D gene is possibly TRBD1 (6 bases). V was shortened by 0 bases and J by 5 bases, with 20 bases between the two germline ends. The CDR3 spans 17 residues. Per the germline V gene, CDR1 is MNHEY and CDR2 is SVGAGI. CDR3 coding DNA: TGTGCCAGCAGTTACTCCCAAGTGGTGGGGGCGTGGAACGAGCAGTACTTC. This translates into CASSYSQVVGAWNEQYF.

This clonotype was picked up a small number of times. The chain couples TRBV6-1 to TRBJ1-1; weak D call: TRBD1 (5 bases). V lost 5 bases, J lost 3 bases, and 13 bases lay in between. Looked up from germline, CDR1 is MNHNS and CDR2 is SASEGT. There are 14 residues in the CDR3. In DNA, the CDR3 is TGTGCCAGCAGTCCCACCGGGGGAGACACTGAAGCTTTCTTT. It translates to CASSPTGGDTEAFF.

The rearrangement uses TRBV12-5 and TRBJ2-2; D is uncertain. Germline-derived CDR1 and CDR2 are LGHNT and FRNRAP. This CDR3 has 14 amino acids. The germline V and J ends were trimmed by 8 bases and 5 bases, with 15 bases remaining between them. The CDR3 DNA reads TGTGCTAGTTCTTCCATGCCGGAGACCGGGGAGCTGTTTTTT. This gives the protein CASSSMPETGELFF.

This clonotype has a count of ten or more. This rearrangement joins TRBV12-3 or TRBV12-4 to TRBJ2-1; 7 bases agree with TRBD2. The CDR3 spans 15 residues. After removal of 7 bases from V and 10 bases from J, the junction contained 16 bases not matched to a gene. In DNA form, the CDR3 reads TGTGCCAGCACCCCTACTAGCGTGGGGATTTCGGAGCAGTTCTTC. This gives the protein CASTPTSVGISEQFF.

This clonotype showed up many times. The chain uses TRBV29-1 and TRBJ2-5; no clear D gene. CDR3 size: 15 residues. The germline V gene encodes CDR1 SQVTM and CDR2 ANQGSEA. V shed 4 bases and J shed 2 bases, with 17 bases lying between them. The CDR3 spells CSVVRVLLPQETQYF. CDR3 DNA sequence: TGCAGCGTTGTCCGAGTTCTGCTCCCACAAGAGACCCAGTACTTC.

V gene TRBV10-3 combines with J gene TRBJ2-7; 11 nucleotides agree with TRBD1. The germline gives CDR1 ENHRY, CDR2 SYGVKD. The CDR3 covers 19 residues. V lost 3 bases, J lost 0 bases, and 13 bases stayed unmatched. For the CDR3, the DNA is TGTGCCATCAGTGACGGGACAGGGGGAGCGGGGGTTAGCTCCTACGAGCAGTACTTC. It translates to CAISDGTGGAGVSSYEQYF.

Only a few counts were recorded for this clonotype. The chain has TRBV5-6 and TRBJ1-1, with D uncertain. V was trimmed by 4 bases and J by 5 bases, leaving 12 bases between them. The germline CDR1 and CDR2 sequences are SGHDT and YYEEEE. The CDR3 has 13 amino acids. In DNA form, the CDR3 reads TGTGCCAGCAGCCCTCGGTGGGGAACTGAAGCTTTCTTT. This translates into CASSPRWGTEAFF.